The 9 T cell receptor beta chains given below trace back to one sample, sequenced in a study of blood T cell repertoires in COVID-19 (dated by TCRdb to the early 2020s). Receptor libraries were prepared by the immunoSEQ multiplex PCR assay. Imported from immuneACCESS, the table was reduced by TCRdb to in-frame sequences with V and J called. These copies leave out some clones; in studies compared against another copy, an unresolved V gene accounts for under half, and the cause of the remainder is not known. Recorded for this sample are about 270,000 clones; 86% of them occurred a single time. The biggest ten clones account for approximately 9% of the sample. The sample comprised peripheral blood. Receptors were obtained from a man aged 35 to 55 with active or convalescent COVID-19.

DNA for the CDR3: TGTGCCAGCAGTCCCCGACTCAGCTCTGGAAACACCATATATTTT. Protein sequence: CASSPRLSSGNTIYF. The chain carries TRBV27 and TRBJ1-3; D unresolved. CDR1 is MNHEY, CDR2 SMNVEV, per germline (reference sequence). There are 15 residues in the CDR3. V gave up 5 bases and J gave up 0 bases, with 11 bases separating them.

This rearrangement joins TRBV3-1 (or the pseudogene TRBV3-2) to TRBJ2-7; D possibly corresponds to TRBD2 (5 bases). The CDR3 spans 13 residues. Germline CDR1 reads LGHDT; CDR2 reads YNNKEL (reference sequence). V lost 2 bases and J 5 bases, leaving 10 bases between the germline ends. The DNA for the CDR3 is TGTGCCAGCAGCCAACGGGGAGTAGACGAGCAGTACTTC. Its translation is CASSQRGVDEQYF.

Here the CDR3 reads CASSPPGTGNTIYF. CDR3 coding DNA: TGTGCCAGCAGCCCGCCAGGGACTGGAAACACCATATATTTT. The rearrangement joins TRBV28 to TRBJ1-3; possible D gene TRBD1, 5 bases. Germline V lookup: CDR1 MDHEN, CDR2 SYDVKM. Deletions cut 6 bases from V and 2 bases from J, with 11 bases between. This CDR3 region has 14 residues.

The chain combines TRBV27 with TRBJ2-1; no clear D. With 2 bases removed from V and 6 bases from J, the gap between germline ends came to 20 bases. The CDR3 runs 17 residues. Germline V gene lookup returns CDR1 MNHEY and CDR2 SMNVEV (reference sequence). CDR3 DNA sequence: TGTGCCAGCAGTTTACGCGGTATCCTGAGGCGAGGCAATGAGCAGTTCTTC. The encoded protein is CASSLRGILRRGNEQFF.

The chain uses TRBV6-5 and TRBJ1-1; 7 bases align to TRBD1. Trimming removed 4 bases from V and 1 base from J; junction bases left unmatched: 3. The germline V gene encodes CDR1 MNHEY and CDR2 SVGAGI. The CDR3 covers 14 residues. The CDR3 bases are TGTGCCAGCAGTTCCAGGACAGGGAACACTGAAGCTTTCTTT. Its translation: CASSSRTGNTEAFF.

The rearrangement joins TRBV9 to TRBJ2-1, with 9 bases lining up with TRBD2. The germline V gene has CDR1 SGDLS and CDR2 YYNGEE. There are 14 residues in the CDR3. The V gene end was trimmed by 3 bases and the J gene end by 4 bases; junction bases not matched to a gene: 2. This chain's CDR3 is CASSGTSDYNEQFF. In nucleotides, the CDR3 is TGTGCCAGCAGCGGGACTAGCGATTACAATGAGCAGTTCTTC.

The chain links TRBV9 to TRBJ2-5; TRBD1 matches at 8 bases. The CDR3 has 15 residues. Trimming cost V 0 bases and J 4 bases; bases outside gene matches: 5. Germline V gene sequence: CDR1 SGDLS, CDR2 YYNGEE. In DNA form, the CDR3 reads TGTGCCAGCAGCGTAGAGACAGGGGCTGGAGAGACCCAGTACTTC. Its translation: CASSVETGAGETQYF.

V and J are TRBV28 and TRBJ2-1, with TRBD2 matching over 7 bases. CDR3 length: 14 residues. The junction had 10 bases not matched to a gene; V was cut back by 6 bases and J by 8 bases. Germline V gene sequence: CDR1 MDHEN, CDR2 SYDVKM. CDR3 in DNA: TGTGCCAGCAGCGTGGGCGGGGGAAGCGATGAGCAGTTCTTC. Translated: CASSVGGGSDEQFF. The variable domain in full, with the rest retrieved from reference TRBV28 and TRBJ2-1, is DVKVTQSSRYLVKRTGEKVFLECVQDMDHENMFWYRQDPGLGLRLIYFSYDVKMKEKGDIPEGYSVSREKKERFSLILESASTNQTSMYLCASSVGGGSDEQFFGPGTRLTVL.

The chain recombines TRBV7-9 with TRBJ1-1, with TRBD1 identical over 9 bases. Germline CDR1 is SEHNR and CDR2 is FQNEAQ (reference sequence). V shed 0 bases and J 6 bases; nucleotides not matched to a gene: 5. This CDR3 has 15 amino acids. As DNA, the CDR3 is TGTGCCAGCAGCTTAGCAGGACAGGGGCCCCCTGAAGCTTTCTTT. It encodes CASSLAGQGPPEAFF.